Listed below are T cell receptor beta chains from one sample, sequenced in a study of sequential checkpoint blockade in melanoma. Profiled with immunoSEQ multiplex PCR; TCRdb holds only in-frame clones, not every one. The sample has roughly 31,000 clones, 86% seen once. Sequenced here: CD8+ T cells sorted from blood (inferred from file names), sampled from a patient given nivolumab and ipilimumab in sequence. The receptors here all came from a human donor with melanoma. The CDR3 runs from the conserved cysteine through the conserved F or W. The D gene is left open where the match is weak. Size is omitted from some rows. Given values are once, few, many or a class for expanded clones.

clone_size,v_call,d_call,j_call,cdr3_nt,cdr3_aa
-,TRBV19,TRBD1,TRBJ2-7,TGTGCCAGTAGCTCCGGGACAGGTGCCTACGAGCAGTACTTC,CASSSGTGAYEQYF
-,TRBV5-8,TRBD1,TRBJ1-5,TGTGCCAGCAGCCACTACCGAGGGGGCGCATATTGGCAGCCCCAGCATTTT,CASSHYRGGAYWQPQHF
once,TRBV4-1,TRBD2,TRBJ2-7,TGCGCCAGCAGCCAAGAACGGCTAGCGGCCGAGCAGTACTTC,CASSQERLAAEQYF
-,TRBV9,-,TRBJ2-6,TGTGCCAGCAGCGTAGGGATCAGGGGAGAATCTGGGGCCAACGTCCTGACTTTC,CASSVGIRGESGANVLTF
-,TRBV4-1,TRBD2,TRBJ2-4,TGCGCCAGCAGCCAAAATCGGGGACTAGCGGGGCGGGCCCCAAAAAACATTCAGTACTTC,CASSQNRGLAGRAPKNIQYF
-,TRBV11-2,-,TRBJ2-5,TGTGCCAGCAGCTCCGGACAGGGAGGGCAAGAGACCCAGTACTTC,CASSSGQGGQETQYF
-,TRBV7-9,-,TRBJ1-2,TGTGCCAGCAGCTTAGGCACATATGGCTACACCTTC,CASSLGTYGYTF
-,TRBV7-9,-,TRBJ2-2,TGTGCCAGCAACTCCGTCCTTTCCCCCCGCACCGGGGAGCTGTTTTTT,CASNSVLSPRTGELFF
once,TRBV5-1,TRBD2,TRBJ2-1,TGCGCCAGCAGCCCCGGAACTAGCGGGAGGGCTCTTACTTCCTACAATGAGCAGTTCTTC,CASSPGTSGRALTSYNEQFF
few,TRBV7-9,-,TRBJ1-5,TGTGCCAGCAGCCACGCCGGGGGCAATCAGCCCCAGCATTTT,CASSHAGGNQPQHF
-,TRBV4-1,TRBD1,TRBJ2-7,TGCGCCAGCAGCCAAGATAGCCTGAGGGGGCGAAGCTCCTACGAGCAGTACTTC,CASSQDSLRGRSSYEQYF
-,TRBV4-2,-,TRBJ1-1,TGTGCCAGCAGCCAAGCGGGGTCCACTGAAGCTTTCTTT,CASSQAGSTEAFF
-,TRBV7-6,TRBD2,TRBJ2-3,TGTGCCAGCAGCCCGAGGACTAGCGGCGCAGATACGCAGTATTTT,CASSPRTSGADTQYF